This T cell receptor beta chain was found in a study of blood T cell repertoires in COVID-19. Study details: The origin of the acute and convalescent COVID-19 samples was the United States, Italy and Spain.

CDR1 and CDR2 (germline): LGHNA, YNFKEQ. The V end lost 4 bases, the J end lost 5 bases, and 14 bases lay between the germline ends. This CDR3 spans 15 amino acids. Data came from immunoSEQ multiplex PCR; TCRdb stores just in-frame clones and leaves some out. Among approximately 300,000 clones listed, approximately 89% were seen once. Those who participated ranged in age from roughly 18 to 100 years and resided in approximately 23 US areas. Clinical history reported by participants formed the basis on which cohorts were assigned. For recovered donors of Cohort 3, there were two negative PCRs, clearance, or symptom resolution. Only one count was recorded for this clone.

The chain is built from TRBV4-2 and TRBJ1-4; no definite D call. This TCR came from a woman aged 25 to 39 who had recovered from COVID-19. The material sequenced was PBMCs or T cells enriched from blood (not recorded which). The CDR3 here is CASSPYRDKNEKLFF. The CDR3 DNA reads TGTGCCAGCAGCCCCTACAGAGACAAGAATGAAAAACTGTTTTTT.